The clone carrying this T cell receptor (beta chain) was seen at least ten times. Its matching antigen is unknown. One entry per CDR3 protein, called by TCRdb with MiXCR from the 5' RACE reads. The data contain some 460,000 distinct CDR3 sequences, 11% to 15% of them seen just once; the ten biggest clones take up roughly 0.5%. The data are from a study of identical twins. General study results and limits: Those out-of-frame alpha sequences shared by twins showed an excess of low generation probability.

This CDR3 has 16 amino acids. Trimming took off 1 base at V and 1 base at J, with 15 bases between the two ends. CDR1 DFQATT and CDR2 SNEGSKA come from the germline V gene (reference sequence). These data also featured in a second study, about yellow fever vaccine responses in identical twins.

Sequenced input: CD4+ T cells sorted from blood. V is TRBV20-1 and J is TRBJ2-3, with D tentatively TRBD1 (5 bases). The sequence was obtained from a woman under 30 in good health. The CDR3, as DNA: TGCAGTGCTAGAGGACACGGCAGGACACGCACAGATACGCAGTATTTT. Translation gives CSARGHGRTRTDTQYF.